Below are 32 T cell receptor beta chains sequenced from a single sample in a study of T-cell reconstitution after alpha-beta-depleted transplantation in children. The library targeted TCRbeta and was prepared with unique molecular identifiers. TCRdb re-called the PCR reads with MiXCR, one entry per CDR3 protein. The sample lists about 980,000 distinct CDR3 sequences, about 30% occurring once. The sample here was PBMCs, mostly from graft donor cells, taken 360 days after TCRalphabeta/CD19-depleted stem cell transplant. The source is a boy under two years old who had a stem cell transplant for SCID, so the T cells may come from the graft donor.

This clonotype was seen repeatedly, ten times or more. This rearrangement joins TRBV7-2 to TRBJ2-7; D is perhaps TRBD1 (6 bases). Looked up from germline, CDR1 is SGHTA and CDR2 is FQGNSA. V lost 1 base and J lost 3, with 10 bases in between. The CDR3 is 14 amino acids. The DNA of the CDR3 is TGTGCCAGCAGCTTAGGGGGGCGCGGCTACGAGCAGTACTTC. It encodes CASSLGGRGYEQYF.

The chain joins TRBV27 to TRBJ2-1, with 7 bases matching TRBD1. CDR3 size: 15 residues. V lost 5 bases and J lost 6; bases outside the gene matches: 10. Germline V lookup: CDR1 MNHEY, CDR2 SMNVEV (reference sequence). DNA of the CDR3: TGTGCCAGCAGTAAGACCGGGACAGCCTTCAATGAGCAGTTCTTC. Translating gives CASSKTGTAFNEQFF.

The chain has TRBV20-1 and TRBJ1-1; D remains unclear. Germline V CDR1 and CDR2: DFQATT, SNEGSKA (reference sequence). The CDR3 consists of 15 residues. V gave up 5 bases and J gave up 2 bases, with 18 bases separating them. CDR3 in DNA: TGCAGTGCTCCCCACCCGGGCCCCGGTAACACTGAAGCTTTCTTT. Encoded protein: CSAPHPGPGNTEAFF.

As to this clonotype: A read error may explain this, as a much larger clone is one base away. The conserved final phenylalanine or tryptophan is absent from the CDR3, which likely points to a read error. V usage is TRBV7-2 and J usage is TRBJ2-3; 15 nucleotides match TRBD2. The CDR3 loop spans 20 amino acids. Trimming at V came to 0 bases and at J to 0 bases, leaving 7 bases not matched to a gene. The V gene's germline CDR1 is SGHTA and CDR2 FQGNSA. Here the CDR3 reads CASSLALGLAGGPSTDTQYI. In DNA form, the CDR3 reads TGTGCCAGCAGCTTAGCGCTAGGACTAGCGGGGGGGCCGAGCACAGATACGCAGTATATT.

The sample holds a few counts of this clonotype. This sequence joins TRBV5-1 and TRBJ2-7; tentatively, D is TRBD1 (6 bases). Germline V gene lookup returns CDR1 SGHRS and CDR2 YFSETQ. The CDR3 length is 15 residues. Between the trimmed V and J ends, which lost 1 base and 8 bases, there was a span of 19 bases. CDR3: CASSLTYSADRQQYF. DNA for the CDR3: TGCGCCAGCAGCTTGACATACTCCGCCGACAGGCAGCAGTACTTC.

This clonotype was counted a few times. An end of the junction differs from the germline gene, which may be a read error. The chain combines TRBV7-9 with TRBJ2-1; a weak D match, TRBD1 (5 bases). CDR1 and CDR2 from the germline V gene are SEHNR and FQNEAQ (reference sequence). The CDR3 is made up of 10 amino acids. The CDR3 protein is CASSLVQGVF. The CDR3 bases are TGTGCCAGCAGCTTAGTCCAAGGGGTCTTC. Supplemented by reference TRBV7-9 and TRBJ2-1, the full variable domain reads DTGVSQNPRHKITKRGQNVTFRCDPISEHNRLYWYRQTLGQGPEFLTYFQNEAQLEKSRLLSDRFSAERPKGSFSTLEIQRTEQGDSAMYLCASSLVQGVFGPGTRLTVL.

CDR3 protein: CASSRSGQGGGNEQFF. In DNA, the CDR3 is TGTGCCAGCAGCCGATCCGGACAGGGCGGTGGCAATGAGCAGTTCTTC. The chain links TRBV6-2 or TRBV6-3 to TRBJ2-1; 8 nucleotides line up with TRBD1. The trim removed 6 bases at V and 6 bases at J, leaving 13 bases unmatched. Germline V gene sequence: CDR1 MNHEY, CDR2 SVGEGT. This CDR3 is 16 amino acids long.

J is TRBJ2-3 and V is TRBV25-1, with TRBD1 as a possible D gene (6 bases). V dropped 7 bases and J dropped 5 bases, with 13 bases sitting between them. The CDR3 covers 13 residues. CDR1 is MGHDK and CDR2 is SYGVNS in the germline V gene. DNA of the CDR3: TGTGCCAGCAAGCCACAGGGCAGAGATACGCAGTATTTT. Translated: CASKPQGRDTQYF.

The chain carries TRBV6-5 and TRBJ2-7; D possibly corresponds to TRBD2 (6 bases). Germline CDR1 MNHEY, CDR2 SVGAGI. Between the trimmed V and J ends, which lost 2 bases and 2 bases, there was a span of 10 bases. CDR3 length equals 14 residues. CDR3 sequence (DNA): TGTGCCAGCAGTTACGTATCGGGGGCCTACGAGCAGTACTTC. Translation gives CASSYVSGAYEQYF.

The chain links TRBV20-1 to TRBJ2-1; D is perhaps TRBD2 (5 bases). The CDR3 is 15 amino acids. The germline V gene has CDR1 DFQATT and CDR2 SNEGSKA (reference sequence). V lost 5 bases to trimming and J lost 0 bases, with 14 bases between them. The CDR3 bases are TGCAGTGCTGGAGGACGGGCCGACTCCTACAATGAGCAGTTCTTC. This gives the protein CSAGGRADSYNEQFF.

Worth noting for this clonotype: The CDR3 does not close with the conserved phenylalanine or tryptophan, likely indicating a read error. The chain has TRBV6-2 or TRBV6-3 and TRBJ2-7; 8 bases align to TRBD1. The CDR3 loop spans 15 amino acids. Germline V gene lookup returns CDR1 MNHEY and CDR2 SVGEGT. The trim removed 3 bases at V and 3 bases at J, leaving 7 bases unmatched. CDR3 region: CASSYSRTGNYEQYL. The CDR3 DNA reads as TGTGCCAGCAGTTATTCTCGGACAGGGAACTACGAGCAGTACTTG.

This clonotype was seen many times. This chain uses TRBV28 with TRBJ2-5, with D possibly matching TRBD2 (5 bases). With 2 bases removed from V and 9 bases from J, the gap between germline ends came to 13 bases. This CDR3 has 13 amino acids. Germline V lookup: CDR1 MDHEN, CDR2 SYDVKM. In DNA form, the CDR3 reads TGTGCCAGCAGTTTACGGGGAGCCGGGGCCCAGTACTTC. Translating gives CASSLRGAGAQYF.

CDR3 nucleotides: TGTGCCAGCAGTTCGACTAGCCCCAATACGCAGTATTTT. Its protein product is CASSSTSPNTQYF. The chain is built from TRBV12-3 or TRBV12-4 and TRBJ2-3; 7 nucleotides agree with TRBD2. The CDR3 length is 13 residues. The V segment lost 4 bases and the J segment 7 bases; nucleotides outside the gene matches: 5.

In this sample, this clonotype turned up a few times. The CDR3 protein is CASSSTLGKGHYEQYF. The CDR3 DNA reads TGTGCCAGCAGCTCAACTCTAGGGAAGGGTCACTACGAGCAGTACTTC. The chain is built from TRBV7-8 and TRBJ2-7; D is uncertain. Trimming shortened V by 4 bases and J by 3 bases, and 19 bases separated the two germline ends. CDR3 length: 16 residues. Looked up from germline, CDR1 is SGHVS and CDR2 is FQNEAQ.

This clonotype was recorded at least ten times. The CDR3 reads CASILNGGRENTGELFF. The CDR3 DNA follows: TGTGCCAGCATCCTCAACGGGGGGAGGGAGAACACCGGGGAGCTGTTTTTT. This chain joins TRBV28 and TRBJ2-2; 7 bases are shared with TRBD2. Germline CDR1 and CDR2: MDHEN and SYDVKM. V lost 7 bases to trimming and J lost 1 base; unmatched junction nucleotides: 12. The CDR3 is 17 residues long.

This chain connects TRBV7-9 to TRBJ2-1, with D possibly being TRBD2 (6 bases). Trimming removed 6 bases at V and 6 bases at J, with 9 bases between. The CDR3 extends over 12 amino acids. Germline V gene sequence: CDR1 SEHNR, CDR2 FQNEAQ (reference sequence). The CDR3, as DNA: TGTGCCAGCAGGGACGGGGGCAATGAGCAGTTCTTC. Protein sequence: CASRDGGNEQFF.

Of note for this clonotype: Likely a read error: the CDR3 ends without its conserved phenylalanine or tryptophan. This chain links TRBV5-1 with TRBJ2-7; 13 positions match TRBD2. The CDR3 has 16 residues. Losses at the gene ends were 0 bases for V and 3 bases for J; bases not matched to a gene: 3. CDR1 and CDR2 (germline): SGHRS, YFSETQ. For the CDR3, the DNA is TGCGCCAGCAGCTTGGAGACTAGCGGGGGGATCTACGAGCAGTACCTC. It codes for CASSLETSGGIYEQYL.

This clonotype has more than one count but fewer than ten. The V gene is TRBV11-2, the J gene TRBJ2-7, with 10 positions matching TRBD1. The CDR3 is 15 amino acids. Unmatched junction bases numbered 9, after V lost 5 bases and J lost 5 bases. CDR1 is SGHAT, CDR2 FQNNGV, per germline. CDR3 loop: CASSGGDRGRNEQYF. The CDR3 nucleotides are TGTGCCAGCAGCGGAGGGGACAGGGGACGAAACGAGCAGTACTTC.

This clonotype was picked up a small number of times. This chain joins TRBV4-2 and TRBJ2-5; no reliable D call. The length of the CDR3 is 15 residues. V was cut by 1 base and J by 3 bases, with 12 bases left in between. Germline assignment: CDR1 LGHNA and CDR2 YNFKEQ. The CDR3 region is CASSQGVGPEETQYF. In nucleotides, the CDR3 is TGTGCCAGCAGCCAAGGGGTAGGGCCGGAAGAGACCCAGTACTTC.

This clonotype occurred a few times. V usage is TRBV20-1 and J usage is TRBJ1-1; D remains ambiguous. Germline values: CDR1 DFQATT, CDR2 SNEGSKA (reference sequence). The V end was cut by 0 bases, the J end by 8 bases, with 19 bases between. This CDR3 is 15 amino acids long. In DNA form, the CDR3 reads TGCAGTGCTAGAGAGCCGTACTTAACACGGGTAGAAGCTTTCTTT. Amino acid sequence: CSAREPYLTRVEAFF.

V and J are TRBV5-5 and TRBJ2-5; D possibly corresponds to TRBD1 (5 bases). There are 13 residues in the CDR3. The V gene's germline CDR1 is SGHKS and CDR2 YYEKEE (reference sequence). Between the trimmed V and J ends, which lost 0 bases and 3 bases, there was a span of 6 bases. CDR3 sequence reads: CASSLEGEETQYF. CDR3 nucleotide sequence: TGTGCCAGCAGCTTGGAAGGGGAAGAGACCCAGTACTTC.

This clonotype came up many times. The chain recombines TRBV7-2 with TRBJ2-1; 8 positions match TRBD1. Germline trimming cut 5 bases from V and 4 bases from J; bases unmatched to any gene: 7. Looked up from germline, CDR1 is SGHTA and CDR2 is FQGNSA. The CDR3 is made up of 15 amino acids. For the CDR3, the DNA is TGTGCCAGCAGCCTGGACAGGGCTCCTTACAATGAGCAGTTCTTC. It encodes CASSLDRAPYNEQFF.

The chain joins TRBV28 to TRBJ2-7; 9 bases align to TRBD1. The CDR3 is made up of 16 amino acids. With V trimmed by 5 bases and J by 6 bases, 14 bases remained unmatched. Germline V gene sequence: CDR1 MDHEN, CDR2 SYDVKM. The CDR3 sequence is CASSPGQGSFFAEQYF. The CDR3 DNA sequence: TGTGCCAGCAGTCCGGGACAGGGATCCTTTTTTGCCGAGCAGTACTTC.

J is TRBJ2-1 and V is TRBV12-3 or TRBV12-4; D gene unclear. Trimming removed 6 bases at V and 9 bases at J, with 12 bases between. The CDR3 is made up of 12 amino acids. The CDR3 coding sequence is TGTGCCAGCAGCACCCCTTTGGGTGAGCAGTTCTTC. As protein: CASSTPLGEQFF.

This clonotype was counted only a few times. The genes are TRBV9 and TRBJ2-2; 10 positions agree with TRBD2. The J segment lost 4 bases and the V segment lost 3 bases, leaving 6 bases of the junction unmatched. Germline V gene data show CDR1 as SGDLS and CDR2 as YYNGEE. This CDR3 contains 16 residues. CDR3 sequence (DNA): TGTGCCAGCAGCGGTGAGCGGGGGGGCCTCACCGGGGAGCTGTTTTTT. Protein: CASSGERGGLTGELFF.

The chain combines TRBV20-1 with TRBJ1-5; a weak D match, TRBD1 (5 bases). The CDR3 has 13 residues. Trimming cost V 6 bases and J 8 bases, with 17 bases left between them. Looked up from germline, CDR1 is DFQATT and CDR2 is SNEGSKA (reference sequence). CDR3 loop: CSANDSPVKPQHF. The CDR3 nucleotides read TGCAGTGCCAACGACAGTCCAGTCAAGCCCCAGCATTTT.

The chain uses TRBV5-1 and TRBJ2-1; TRBD1 matches at 9 bases. Germline V gene data show CDR1 as SGHRS and CDR2 as YFSETQ. The CDR3 length is 14 residues. V lost 4 bases, J lost 8 bases, and 7 bases stayed unmatched. The CDR3 DNA reads TGCGCCAGCAGCCTTCGGACAGGGGTCGATGAGCAGTTCTTC. Translated, it gives CASSLRTGVDEQFF.

The rearrangement uses TRBV5-1 and TRBJ2-7, with D unclear. Germline V gives CDR1 SGHRS, CDR2 YFSETQ. Deletions cut 0 bases from V and 12 bases from J, with 13 bases between. This CDR3 has 12 residues. This chain's CDR3 is CASSLEQSMPYF. The CDR3 nucleotides read TGCGCCAGCAGCTTGGAACAGTCTATGCCGTACTTC.

This chain links TRBV3-1 with TRBJ2-2; D gene uncertain. Trimming stripped 0 bases from V and 5 bases from J, with 4 bases between. The CDR3 consists of 13 residues. CDR1 is LGHDT and CDR2 is YNNKEL in the germline V gene (reference sequence). CDR3 bases: TGTGCCAGCAGCCAAGAAACGACCGGGGAGCTGTTTTTT. It yields the protein CASSQETTGELFF. Full variable domain (outside the CDR3, taken from reference TRBV3-1 and TRBJ2-2): DTAVSQTPKYLVTQMGNDKSIKCEQNLGHDTMYWYKQDSKKFLKIMFSYNNKELIINETVPNRFSPKSPDKAHLNLHINSLELGDSAVYFCASSQETTGELFFGEGSRLTVL.

In DNA form, the CDR3 reads TGTGCCAGCAGTGCCCAGGGGAGGGACTACGAGCAGTACTTC. Translation: CASSAQGRDYEQYF. The rearrangement uses TRBV2 and TRBJ2-7, with D possibly matching TRBD2 (7 bases). V was shortened by 4 bases and J by 3 bases, with 13 bases between the two germline ends. The CDR3 is 14 amino acids. The V gene's germline CDR1 is SNHLY and CDR2 FYNNEI. Complete variable domain (other parts from reference TRBV2 and TRBJ2-7): EPEVTQTPSHQVTQMGQEVILRCVPISNHLYFYWYRQILGQKVEFLVSFYNNEISEKSEIFDDQFSVERPDGSNFTLKIRSTKLEDSAMYFCASSAQGRDYEQYFGPGTRLTVT.

This clonotype was seen a few times. The V and J genes are TRBV29-1 and TRBJ2-5; D unresolved. Trimming cost V 1 base and J 5 bases, with 8 bases left between them. The CDR3 is 12 amino acids. Germline V gene sequence: CDR1 SQVTM, CDR2 ANQGSEA. The CDR3 nucleotides are TGCAGCGTTGAAGTATACGGGGAGACCCAGTACTTC. Its protein product is CSVEVYGETQYF. The complete variable domain, with remaining parts taken from reference TRBV29-1 and TRBJ2-5, reads SAVISQKPSRDICQRGTSLTIQCQVDSQVTMMFWYRQQPGQSLTLIATANQGSEATYESGFVIDKFPISRPNLTFSTLTVSNMSPEDSSIYLCSVEVYGETQYFGPGTRLLVL.

This clonotype was counted only a few times. The rearrangement links TRBV7-2 to TRBJ2-5; 8 nucleotides line up with TRBD1. The V and J ends lost 5 bases and 5 bases, in that order; junction bases with no gene match: 13. Looked up from germline, CDR1 is SGHTA and CDR2 is FQGNSA. This CDR3 is 16 amino acids long. CDR3 residues: CASSQNRQGMGETQYF. CDR3 sequence (DNA): TGTGCCAGCAGCCAAAATCGACAGGGGATGGGCGAGACCCAGTACTTC.